A selection of T cell receptor beta chains follows, all from one sample in a study of shared clonotypes between healthy human individuals. Only in-frame clones appear in the TCRdb table, and some are missing; sequencing was by immunoSEQ multiplex PCR. The sample carries 2 million to 2.5 million clones, under 97% recorded once. The sequencing input was naive CD4+ T cells sorted from blood. These receptors were taken from a man aged 18 to 30 in good health. Both conserved end residues are part of each CDR3. A D gene is named only where the DNA matches it firmly. Only part of the rows carry a size: once, few, many, or a class if the clone is expanded.

v_gene: TRBV15
j_gene: TRBJ2-5
d_gene: -
abundance: -
CDR3aa: CATKQPGFQETQYF
CDR3nt: TGTGCCACCAAGCAACCCGGGTTCCAAGAGACCCAGTACTTC

v_gene: TRBV18
j_gene: TRBJ1-1
d_gene: TRBD1
abundance: -
CDR3aa: CASSLGTGGDTEAFF
CDR3nt: TGTGCCAGCTCACTCGGGACAGGGGGAGACACTGAAGCTTTCTTT

v_gene: TRBV5-4
j_gene: TRBJ2-2
d_gene: TRBD1
abundance: -
CDR3aa: CASSSGQGFATGELFF
CDR3nt: TGTGCCAGCAGCAGTGGACAGGGGTTTGCCACCGGGGAGCTGTTTTTT

v_gene: TRBV1
j_gene: TRBJ2-7
d_gene: -
abundance: -
CDR3aa: CTSSQGDLVSRYPYEQYF
CDR3nt: TGCACCAGCAGCCAAGGGGACCTAGTCTCTCGATACCCCTACGAGCAGTACTTC

v_gene: TRBV6-5
j_gene: TRBJ2-2
d_gene: TRBD1
abundance: -
CDR3aa: CASSYSGDRGTGELFF
CDR3nt: TGTGCCAGCAGTTACTCGGGGGACAGGGGCACCGGGGAGCTGTTTTTT

v_gene: TRBV5-1
j_gene: TRBJ1-5
d_gene: -
abundance: -
CDR3aa: CASSLSPDYSNQPQHF
CDR3nt: TGCGCCAGCAGCTTGTCGCCAGATTATAGCAATCAGCCCCAGCATTTT

v_gene: TRBV18
j_gene: TRBJ2-7
d_gene: TRBD2
abundance: once
CDR3aa: CASSPAPGGYEQYF
CDR3nt: TGTGCCAGCTCACCAGCCCCGGGGGGTTACGAGCAGTACTTC

v_gene: TRBV19
j_gene: TRBJ2-7
d_gene: TRBD1
abundance: -
CDR3aa: CASRGTGGYEQYF
CDR3nt: TGTGCCAGTAGAGGGACAGGGGGCTACGAGCAGTACTTC

v_gene: TRBV6-1
j_gene: TRBJ2-2
d_gene: TRBD1
abundance: -
CDR3aa: CASSGQGARGELFF
CDR3nt: TGTGCCAGCTCGGGACAGGGGGCCAGAGGGGAGCTGTTTTTT

v_gene: TRBV5-1
j_gene: TRBJ2-7
d_gene: -
abundance: once
CDR3aa: CASSLDIMGSYEQYF
CDR3nt: TGCGCCAGCAGCTTGGACATCATGGGCTCCTACGAGCAGTACTTC

v_gene: TRBV5-1
j_gene: TRBJ1-4
d_gene: -
abundance: -
CDR3aa: CASSLSRGATNEKLFF
CDR3nt: TGCGCCAGCAGCTTGTCGCGCGGTGCAACTAATGAAAAACTGTTTTTT

v_gene: TRBV7-2
j_gene: TRBJ2-7
d_gene: TRBD2
abundance: -
CDR3aa: CASSSGLAGSYEQYF
CDR3nt: TGTGCCAGCAGCTCGGGACTAGCGGGGTCCTACGAGCAGTACTTC

v_gene: TRBV10-2
j_gene: TRBJ2-5
d_gene: -
abundance: once
CDR3aa: CASSENARPGSLRETQYF
CDR3nt: TGCGCCAGCAGTGAGAATGCTAGGCCAGGGTCTTTAAGAGAGACCCAGTACTTC

v_gene: TRBV9
j_gene: TRBJ2-2
d_gene: -
abundance: -
CDR3aa: CASSLWIRHDPEVWELFF
CDR3nt: TGTGCCAGCAGCCTTTGGATCCGTCACGACCCAGAAGTTTGGGAGCTGTTTTTT

v_gene: TRBV10-3
j_gene: TRBJ1-1
d_gene: -
abundance: -
CDR3aa: CAISESISGNTEAFF
CDR3nt: TGTGCCATCAGTGAGTCGATCTCGGGGAACACTGAAGCTTTCTTT

v_gene: TRBV29-1
j_gene: TRBJ2-1
d_gene: TRBD1
abundance: -
CDR3aa: CSVAGTGPWNEQFF
CDR3nt: TGCAGCGTTGCCGGGACAGGGCCTTGGAATGAGCAGTTCTTC

v_gene: TRBV5-1
j_gene: TRBJ1-2
d_gene: TRBD1
abundance: -
CDR3aa: CASSLPGTGSDYTF
CDR3nt: TGCGCCAGCAGCTTACCCGGGACAGGGAGCGACTACACCTTC

v_gene: TRBV19
j_gene: TRBJ1-1
d_gene: -
abundance: -
CDR3aa: CASTGTGLNTEAFF
CDR3nt: TGTGCCAGTACAGGGACCGGCTTAAACACTGAAGCTTTCTTT

v_gene: TRBV30
j_gene: TRBJ1-2
d_gene: -
abundance: -
CDR3aa: CAWSASRDYGYTF
CDR3nt: TGTGCCTGGAGTGCATCCAGGGACTATGGCTACACCTTC

v_gene: TRBV2
j_gene: TRBJ2-5
d_gene: -
abundance: -
CDR3aa: CAGALQETQYF
CDR3nt: TGTGCCGGGGCCTTACAAGAGACCCAGTACTTC

v_gene: TRBV7-2
j_gene: TRBJ2-3
d_gene: TRBD2
abundance: once
CDR3aa: CASSLARTSGTSTDTQYF
CDR3nt: TGTGCCAGCAGCTTAGCGCGCACTAGCGGGACTAGCACAGATACGCAGTATTTT

v_gene: TRBV4-1
j_gene: TRBJ2-5
d_gene: -
abundance: -
CDR3aa: CASSPLSWAQYF
CDR3nt: TGCGCCAGCAGCCCACTATCGTGGGCCCAGTACTTC

v_gene: TRBV6-5
j_gene: TRBJ1-3
d_gene: -
abundance: -
CDR3aa: CASSSFVGNTIYF
CDR3nt: TGTGCCAGCAGTTCCTTCGTTGGAAACACCATATATTTT

v_gene: TRBV19
j_gene: TRBJ1-1
d_gene: TRBD1
abundance: -
CDR3aa: CASSLALQGTEAFF
CDR3nt: TGTGCCAGTAGTCTCGCTCTACAGGGGACTGAAGCTTTCTTT

v_gene: TRBV10-1
j_gene: TRBJ2-7
d_gene: -
abundance: -
CDR3aa: CAIQGAGYEQYF
CDR3nt: TGCGCCATACAGGGAGCAGGCTACGAGCAGTACTTC

v_gene: TRBV30
j_gene: TRBJ2-3
d_gene: -
abundance: -
CDR3aa: CAWSEGRHTQYF
CDR3nt: TGTGCCTGGAGTGAAGGACGACATACGCAGTATTTT

v_gene: TRBV6-6
j_gene: TRBJ1-2
d_gene: -
abundance: -
CDR3aa: CASTIIEGGSGYTF
CDR3nt: TGTGCCAGCACCATCATAGAGGGCGGTAGTGGCTACACCTTC

v_gene: TRBV30
j_gene: TRBJ1-2
d_gene: TRBD1
abundance: -
CDR3aa: CAWNRGNYGYTF
CDR3nt: TGTGCCTGGAACAGGGGGAACTATGGCTACACCTTC

v_gene: TRBV30
j_gene: TRBJ2-5
d_gene: -
abundance: -
CDR3aa: CAWSVQNRETQYF
CDR3nt: TGTGCCTGGAGTGTACAGAATCGGGAGACCCAGTACTTC

v_gene: TRBV5-6
j_gene: TRBJ1-5
d_gene: TRBD1
abundance: -
CDR3aa: CASSSGQGAGQPQHF
CDR3nt: TGTGCCAGCAGCTCGGGACAGGGGGCGGGTCAGCCCCAGCATTTT

v_gene: TRBV7-9
j_gene: TRBJ1-4
d_gene: -
abundance: -
CDR3aa: CASTRTQNEKLFF
CDR3nt: TGTGCCAGTACCCGGACTCAGAATGAAAAACTGTTTTTT

v_gene: TRBV7-9
j_gene: TRBJ1-6
d_gene: TRBD1
abundance: -
CDR3aa: CASSPGQGRNSPLHF
CDR3nt: TGTGCCAGCAGCCCGGGACAGGGGCGGAATTCACCCCTCCACTTT

v_gene: TRBV6-5
j_gene: TRBJ1-2
d_gene: -
abundance: -
CDR3aa: CASSYSGNYGYTF
CDR3nt: TGTGCCAGCAGTTACTCTGGGAACTATGGCTACACCTTC

v_gene: TRBV6-5
j_gene: TRBJ1-1
d_gene: -
abundance: -
CDR3aa: CASNIRGNTEAFF
CDR3nt: TGTGCCAGCAACATACGTGGGAACACTGAAGCTTTCTTT

v_gene: TRBV14
j_gene: TRBJ1-2
d_gene: -
abundance: -
CDR3aa: CASSIGGYGYTF
CDR3nt: TGTGCCAGCAGCATCGGTGGGTACGGCTACACCTTC

v_gene: TRBV28
j_gene: TRBJ1-5
d_gene: -
abundance: -
CDR3aa: CASQGINQPQHF
CDR3nt: TGTGCCAGCCAGGGAATCAATCAGCCCCAGCATTTT

v_gene: TRBV10-3
j_gene: TRBJ2-3
d_gene: -
abundance: -
CDR3aa: CAISESSGVTDTQYF
CDR3nt: TGTGCCATCAGTGAGTCGTCGGGAGTGACAGATACGCAGTATTTT

v_gene: TRBV9
j_gene: TRBJ1-2
d_gene: -
abundance: -
CDR3aa: CASSPPGAYGYTF
CDR3nt: TGTGCCAGCAGCCCCCCAGGAGCCTATGGCTACACCTTC

v_gene: TRBV6-4
j_gene: TRBJ2-3
d_gene: TRBD2
abundance: -
CDR3aa: CASAPPSGSQYF
CDR3nt: TGTGCCAGCGCGCCCCCTAGCGGGTCGCAGTATTTT

v_gene: TRBV29-1
j_gene: TRBJ2-1
d_gene: -
abundance: -
CDR3aa: CSVGANNEQFF
CDR3nt: TGCAGCGTTGGGGCCAACAATGAGCAGTTCTTC

v_gene: TRBV14
j_gene: TRBJ2-1
d_gene: TRBD2
abundance: -
CDR3aa: CASTRFTSGDSRNEQFF
CDR3nt: TGTGCCAGCACCCGGTTCACTAGCGGGGACTCCCGGAATGAGCAGTTCTTC

v_gene: TRBV6-5
j_gene: TRBJ2-1
d_gene: -
abundance: -
CDR3aa: CASSSLGGVDNEQFF
CDR3nt: TGTGCCAGCAGTTCCCTCGGGGGCGTTGACAATGAGCAGTTCTTC

v_gene: TRBV30
j_gene: TRBJ1-2
d_gene: TRBD1
abundance: -
CDR3aa: CAFPTGVNYGYTF
CDR3nt: TGTGCCTTTCCGACAGGGGTTAACTATGGCTACACCTTC

v_gene: TRBV19
j_gene: TRBJ2-7
d_gene: TRBD2
abundance: -
CDR3aa: CASRSGGAGYEQYF
CDR3nt: TGTGCCAGTAGATCGGGAGGGGCCGGGTACGAGCAGTACTTC

v_gene: TRBV10-2
j_gene: TRBJ2-7
d_gene: -
abundance: -
CDR3aa: CASSDESLASYEQYF
CDR3nt: TGCGCCAGCAGTGACGAGTCCCTGGCGTCCTACGAGCAGTACTTC

v_gene: TRBV6-5
j_gene: TRBJ1-2
d_gene: -
abundance: -
CDR3aa: CASSPLWGYGYTF
CDR3nt: TGTGCCAGCAGTCCTCTTTGGGGCTATGGCTACACCTTC

v_gene: TRBV7-2
j_gene: TRBJ2-3
d_gene: TRBD2
abundance: -
CDR3aa: CASSDRTSGSTDTQYF
CDR3nt: TGTGCCAGCAGCGACAGGACTAGCGGAAGCACAGATACGCAGTATTTT

v_gene: TRBV28
j_gene: TRBJ1-6
d_gene: -
abundance: -
CDR3aa: CASSSSASSYNSPLHF
CDR3nt: TGTGCCAGCAGTTCATCCGCCAGCTCCTATAATTCACCCCTCCACTTT

v_gene: TRBV5-6
j_gene: TRBJ1-1
d_gene: -
abundance: -
CDR3aa: CASSLREAINQAFF
CDR3nt: TGTGCCAGCAGCTTGAGGGAGGCCATCAACCAAGCTTTCTTT

v_gene: TRBV5-6
j_gene: TRBJ2-3
d_gene: -
abundance: -
CDR3aa: CASSLEAGITDTQYF
CDR3nt: TGTGCCAGCAGCTTGGAGGCGGGAATAACAGATACGCAGTATTTT

v_gene: TRBV5-1
j_gene: TRBJ2-5
d_gene: -
abundance: -
CDR3aa: CASSSGTSQETQYF
CDR3nt: TGCGCCAGCAGCTCCGGGACTTCCCAAGAGACCCAGTACTTC

v_gene: TRBV6-6
j_gene: TRBJ2-2
d_gene: -
abundance: -
CDR3aa: CASSPAATGELFF
CDR3nt: TGTGCCAGCAGTCCCGCCGCCACCGGGGAGCTGTTTTTT

v_gene: TRBV29-1
j_gene: TRBJ1-1
d_gene: TRBD1
abundance: -
CDR3aa: CSVAMTGGWNTEAFF
CDR3nt: TGCAGCGTCGCAATGACAGGGGGCTGGAACACTGAAGCTTTCTTT

v_gene: TRBV5-1
j_gene: TRBJ1-6
d_gene: -
abundance: few
CDR3aa: CASSLDGSPLHF
CDR3nt: TGCGCCAGCAGCTTGGACGGATCACCCCTCCACTTT

v_gene: TRBV10-1
j_gene: TRBJ2-7
d_gene: TRBD1
abundance: -
CDR3aa: CASSTWDRGSYEQYF
CDR3nt: TGCGCCAGCAGCACTTGGGACAGGGGCTCCTACGAGCAGTACTTC

v_gene: TRBV4-1
j_gene: TRBJ1-6
d_gene: -
abundance: -
CDR3aa: CASSQEGIGSPLHF
CDR3nt: TGCGCCAGCAGCCAAGAGGGGATCGGGTCACCCCTCCACTTT

v_gene: TRBV5-1
j_gene: TRBJ1-1
d_gene: -
abundance: -
CDR3aa: CASSLRTDQNTEAFF
CDR3nt: TGCGCCAGCAGCCTTCGGACAGACCAAAACACTGAAGCTTTCTTT

v_gene: TRBV28
j_gene: TRBJ1-5
d_gene: -
abundance: -
CDR3aa: CASSFRSYSNQPQHF
CDR3nt: TGTGCCAGCAGTTTCAGAAGCTATAGCAATCAGCCCCAGCATTTT